Each of the 29 T cell receptor beta chains below was sequenced from the same sample in a study of CXCR3-negative and CXCR3-positive naive CD8 T cells. Study-level results: Higher TRB CDR3 hydrophobicity marked CXCR3-positive naive cells relative to CXCR3-negative naive cells.

Antigens for these TCRs are unknown. Libraries were UMI-labeled 5' RACE TRB cDNA. TCRdb re-called the 5' RACE reads; every CDR3 protein appears as one record, without DNA. The repertoire table contains around 63,000 distinct CDR3 sequences. What was sequenced was naive CXCR3+ CD8+ T cells from blood. Subset given: CD45RO-CCR7+CD27+CD95- naive CD8+ T cells expressing CXCR3 (TNR3+). Receptor source: a human donor in good health. Some clones in this sample may be carry-over from other donors' samples.

The rearrangement joins TRBV4-3 to TRBJ1-5; TCRdb's D call of TRBD1 is untestable without DNA. The CDR3 runs to 17 residues. CDR1 LGHNA and CDR2 YSLEER come from the germline V gene. The CDR3 sequence: CASSQDAQTAYNQPQHF.

V is TRBV6-2 or TRBV6-3 and J is TRBJ1-5; the D call from TCRdb, TRBD1, cannot be confirmed without DNA. CDR3 length: 14 amino acids. Germline loops: CDR1 MNHEY, CDR2 SVGEGT. The CDR3 sequence is CASSPRTEIISPSF.

The gene calls are TRBV7-9 and TRBJ1-1. Germline CDR1 and CDR2: SEHNR and FQNEAQ (reference sequence). This CDR3 comprises 15 residues. CDR3: CARSPREGLLVEAFF. The entire variable domain, with the rest obtained from reference TRBV7-9 and TRBJ1-1, is as follows: DTGVSQNPRHKITKRGQNVTFRCDPISEHNRLYWYRQTLGQGPEFLTYFQNEAQLEKSRLLSDRFSAERPKGSFSTLEIQRTEQGDSAMYLCARSPREGLLVEAFFGQGTRLTVV.

This chain connects TRBV27 to TRBJ2-1; checking the TCRdb D call of TRBD1 is not possible without DNA. CDR1 and CDR2 from the germline V gene are MNHEY and SMNVEV (reference sequence). There are 11 residues in the CDR3. CDR3 region: CASSAGFEEFF.

The chain links TRBV19 to TRBJ1-1. The germline V gene has CDR1 LNHDA and CDR2 SQIVND (reference sequence). The CDR3 spans 14 residues. The CDR3 region is CASSIEEWDSEAFF.

The chain employs TRBV7-2 and TRBJ1-5; the D call of TRBD1 rests on TCRdb alone, since no DNA is present to check it. The CDR3 is 16 amino acids. Germline V CDR1 and CDR2: SGHTA, FQGNSA. The CDR3 here is CASSLGVPGGNQPQHF. Full variable domain (rest looked up from reference TRBV7-2 and TRBJ1-5): GAGVSQSPSNKVTEKGKDVELRCDPISGHTALYWYRQSLGQGLEFLIYFQGNSAPDKSGLPSDRFSAERTGGSVSTLTIQRTQQEDSAVYLCASSLGVPGGNQPQHFGDGTRLSIL.

The chain has TRBV2 and TRBJ2-1; no DNA is available, so the TRBD1 call from TCRdb remains unchecked. The CDR3 sequence is 13 residues long. Germline V gives CDR1 SNHLY, CDR2 FYNNEI. This CDR3 reads CASSPAGDHEQFF.

This chain links TRBV28 with TRBJ2-7; absent DNA, TCRdb's TRBD2 call cannot be checked. This CDR3 has 14 residues. CDR1 and CDR2 (germline): MDHEN, SYDVKM. CDR3: CASSLGGLPYEQYF.

V and J are TRBV7-9 and TRBJ2-1; TCRdb's D call of TRBD2 is untestable without DNA. This CDR3 has 14 amino acids. Germline lookup yields CDR1 SEHNR and CDR2 FQNEAQ (reference sequence). CDR3 in amino acids: CASSPWTSGDEQFF.

The CDR3 spells CASSYRPGNEQYF. The chain links TRBV7-9 to TRBJ2-7; TCRdb indicates TRBD1, and absent DNA this call remains unverified. The CDR3 sequence is 13 residues long. Germline CDR1 and CDR2: SEHNR and FQNEAQ (reference sequence).

The chain uses TRBV6-2 or TRBV6-3 and TRBJ2-7; the D call from TCRdb, TRBD1, cannot be confirmed without DNA. The CDR3 is 14 amino acids. The germline CDR1 and CDR2 sequences are MNHEY and SVGEGT. CDR3 in amino acids: CASHQVLGLREQYF.

V is TRBV5-5 and J is TRBJ2-2; there is no DNA to check the TCRdb D call of TRBD1. The V gene's germline CDR1 is SGHKS and CDR2 YYEKEE (reference sequence). There are 16 residues in the CDR3. CDR3: CASSTGTGVYIGELFF.

CDR3 residues: CASSQNADGVNSPLHF. V and J are TRBV7-9 and TRBJ1-6. Germline V lookup: CDR1 SEHNR, CDR2 FQNEAQ (reference sequence). The length of the CDR3 is 16 residues. The full variable domain, its missing parts supplied by reference TRBV7-9 and TRBJ1-6, is DTGVSQNPRHKITKRGQNVTFRCDPISEHNRLYWYRQTLGQGPEFLTYFQNEAQLEKSRLLSDRFSAERPKGSFSTLEIQRTEQGDSAMYLCASSQNADGVNSPLHFGNGTRLTVT.

This chain links TRBV29-1 with TRBJ2-2; the D call from TCRdb, TRBD2, cannot be confirmed without DNA. In germline, CDR1 is SQVTM, CDR2 ANQGSEA. The length of the CDR3 is 12 residues. This CDR3 reads CSVQGGTGELFF.

The chain employs TRBV11-1 and TRBJ1-1; TCRdb designates TRBD1, a call that cannot be tested without DNA. This CDR3 contains 14 residues. Germline-derived CDR1 and CDR2 are SGHAT and FQDESV (reference sequence). This CDR3 reads CASSLADGTTEAFF.

CDR3 protein: CASSQYDRNIQYF. The chain joins TRBV4-1 to TRBJ2-4. The CDR3 runs to 13 residues. From germline, CDR1 is MGHRA and CDR2 YSYEKL.

The J gene is TRBJ2-7, the V gene TRBV7-9. In germline, CDR1 is SEHNR, CDR2 FQNEAQ (reference sequence). This CDR3 is 13 amino acids long. The CDR3 region is CASSFGISYEQYF.

The chain has TRBV29-1 and TRBJ2-1. This CDR3 spans 14 amino acids. The germline V gene has CDR1 SQVTM and CDR2 ANQGSEA. CDR3 sequence reads: CSVDSAVGYNEQFF.

V gene TRBV21-1 combines with J gene TRBJ1-4; no DNA is available, so the TRBD1 call from TCRdb remains unchecked. TRBV21-1 is tagged as a pseudogene. This CDR3 contains 19 residues. CDR3 sequence: CASSPLGQGGELGNEKLFF.

This chain links TRBV15 with TRBJ1-2; without DNA, the TCRdb call of TRBD1 cannot be checked. Germline V gives CDR1 LNHNV, CDR2 YYDKDF (reference sequence). The CDR3 runs 16 residues. CDR3 sequence: CATSGMDRGVHYGYTF.

This chain links TRBV7-8 with TRBJ2-7; no DNA is available, so the TRBD1 call from TCRdb remains unchecked. The CDR3 has 14 residues. Germline values: CDR1 SGHVS, CDR2 FQNEAQ. CDR3 amino acids: CASSPLQGPYEQYF.

The chain combines TRBV2 with TRBJ1-5. This CDR3 is built from 15 residues. Germline V gene lookup returns CDR1 SNHLY and CDR2 FYNNEI. CDR3 loop: CASSEARLGNQPQHF.

The gene calls are TRBV10-3 and TRBJ2-7; no DNA is available, so the TRBD1 call from TCRdb remains unchecked. Germline V gene lookup returns CDR1 ENHRY and CDR2 SYGVKD. The length of the CDR3 is 14 residues. The CDR3 spells CAISEPDRAGEQYF.

The rearrangement uses TRBV11-2 and TRBJ2-5; TCRdb's D call of TRBD1 is untestable without DNA. The CDR3 runs to 16 residues. Germline V gene lookup returns CDR1 SGHAT and CDR2 FQNNGV. The CDR3 reads CASSLLGQGYQETQYF.

The chain carries TRBV10-3 and TRBJ2-2; checking the TCRdb D call of TRBD2 is not possible without DNA. Per germline, CDR1 ENHRY and CDR2 SYGVKD. CDR3 length: 17 amino acids. CDR3 protein: CAISESKLAGPTGALFF.

This chain joins TRBV12-3 or TRBV12-4 and TRBJ2-7; with no DNA, the TCRdb D assignment of TRBD1 cannot be verified. This CDR3 has 12 amino acids. The CDR3 here is CASSPRRYEQYF.

The V gene is TRBV5-6, the J gene TRBJ1-1. There are 13 residues in the CDR3. Germline CDR1 is SGHDT and CDR2 is YYEEEE. CDR3 amino acids: CASSLVGQTEAFF.

The rearrangement joins TRBV20-1 to TRBJ1-2; the TCRdb D gene call, TRBD1, has no DNA to confirm it. CDR3 size: 15 residues. CDR1 and CDR2 (germline): DFQATT, SNEGSKA (reference sequence). The chain's CDR3 is CSASPQGASGYGYTF.

The rearrangement joins TRBV21-1 to TRBJ2-1. TRBV21-1 is noted as a pseudogene. The CDR3 is 13 amino acids. The CDR3 spells CAREETVLNEQFF.